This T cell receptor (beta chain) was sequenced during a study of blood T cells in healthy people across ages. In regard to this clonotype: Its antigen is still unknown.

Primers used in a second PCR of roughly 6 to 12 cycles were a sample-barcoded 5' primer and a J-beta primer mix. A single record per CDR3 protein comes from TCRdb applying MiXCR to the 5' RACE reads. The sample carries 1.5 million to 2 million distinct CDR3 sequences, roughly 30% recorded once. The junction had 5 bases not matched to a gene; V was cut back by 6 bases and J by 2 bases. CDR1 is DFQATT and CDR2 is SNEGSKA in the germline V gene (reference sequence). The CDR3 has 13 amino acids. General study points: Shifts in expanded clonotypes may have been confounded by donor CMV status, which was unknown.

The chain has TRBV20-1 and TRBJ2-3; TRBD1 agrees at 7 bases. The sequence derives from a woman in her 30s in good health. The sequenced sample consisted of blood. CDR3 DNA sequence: TGCAGTGCGATAGGACAGGCCACAGATACGCAGTATTTT. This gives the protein CSAIGQATDTQYF.